This is a list of T cell receptor beta chains from one sample in a study of T cell repertoires in cytomegalovirus infection. One entry per CDR3 protein, called by TCRdb with MiXCR from the reads. The sample contains 50,000 to 65,000 distinct CDR3 sequences, roughly a fifth of which appear only once. Their specific antigens are unknown. Sequenced material: CD8+ T cells from cultured PBMCs, taken from culture after CMV antigen stimulation. Receptor source: a human donor in good health (CMV status not recorded). Some clones in this sample may be carry-over from other donors' samples. Both conserved end residues are part of each CDR3. D genes are given only for firm matches. Size is omitted from some rows. Given values are once, few, many or a class for expanded clones.

TGTGCCAGCAGTTTAGGGGCCGCGGCGAGCTACGAGCAGTACTTC,CASSLGAAASYEQYF,TRBJ2-7,TRBV27,.,few
TGTGCCAGCCGCGAAGAGGATTCCGTGAACACTGAAGCTTTCTTT,CASREEDSVNTEAFF,TRBJ1-1,TRBV6-1,.,.
TGTGCCAGCAGTTTAATCCGGCAGGGCGATGAGCAGTTCTTC,CASSLIRQGDEQFF,TRBJ2-1,TRBV6-5,.,.
TGCAGTGCTAGAGGGTTTCCCGGGAACGCTGAAGCTTTCTTT,CSARGFPGNAEAFF,TRBJ1-1,TRBV20-1,.,once
TGTGCCAGCAGCTCACGGACTAGCGGGAGTTGGGAGCAGTTCTTC,CASSSRTSGSWEQFF,TRBJ2-1,TRBV7-2,TRBD2,few
TGTGCCAGCAGCTTAGGGTCGGTCTATGGCTACACCTTC,CASSLGSVYGYTF,TRBJ1-2,TRBV7-2,.,few
TGTGCCAGCAGCTACCTAAGAGGACAGGGGAATGGCTACACCTTC,CASSYLRGQGNGYTF,TRBJ1-2,TRBV11-2,TRBD1,.
TGCAGCGTTCTAAGCACCGGGGAGCTGTTTTTT,CSVLSTGELFF,TRBJ2-2,TRBV29-1,.,.
TGTGCCAGCAGCCCCCCGTGGATGGGGTACGAGCAGTACTTC,CASSPPWMGYEQYF,TRBJ2-7,TRBV7-9,.,many
TGCAGCGTCCTGACGCGACAGGGCTACGAGCAGTACTTC,CSVLTRQGYEQYF,TRBJ2-7,TRBV29-1,TRBD1,.
TGTGCCAGCAGTGACGGGACAGGGGGCGTTAATCAGCCCCAGCATTTT,CASSDGTGGVNQPQHF,TRBJ1-5,TRBV6-1,TRBD1,many
TGTGCCAGCAGCTTAGCACAGGGGATCTACAATGAGCAGTTCTTC,CASSLAQGIYNEQFF,TRBJ2-1,TRBV7-2,TRBD1,few
TGTGCCAGCAGTGCCCCGACCGGGACTAGCGTAAACAATGAGCAGTTCTTC,CASSAPTGTSVNNEQFF,TRBJ2-1,TRBV6-5,TRBD2,few
TGCGCCAGCAGCCCTTGGGAGGGGCACACTGAAGCTTTCTTT,CASSPWEGHTEAFF,TRBJ1-1,TRBV4-1,.,.
TGTGCCAGCAGCTCACTTGCACTTGGGTATGGCTACACCTTC,CASSSLALGYGYTF,TRBJ1-2,TRBV7-8,.,many
TGTGCCAGCAGCCGCACCGACAGGGTAAACTCCGGGGAGCTGTTTTTT,CASSRTDRVNSGELFF,TRBJ2-2,TRBV6-6,TRBD1,few
TGCGCCAGCAGCCAAGATGAGGCAAGGATTTGGGAAAAACTGTTTTTT,CASSQDEARIWEKLFF,TRBJ1-4,TRBV4-1,.,.
TGTGCCAGCAGCACGGGGACGGCGACCTACGAGCAGTACTTC,CASSTGTATYEQYF,TRBJ2-7,TRBV5-6,.,few
TGTGCCAGTAGTATAGTAGGCAGTTTGAACACTGAAGCTTTCTTT,CASSIVGSLNTEAFF,TRBJ1-1,TRBV19,.,few
TGTGCCAGCAGCCGCGGAAGGGGACTTCCATATGGCTACACCTTC,CASSRGRGLPYGYTF,TRBJ1-2,TRBV7-9,.,.
TGTGCCAGCAGCATCCGGGTCCCGCGGGAGCAGTACTTC,CASSIRVPREQYF,TRBJ2-7,TRBV7-2,.,few
TGTGCCAGCAGCTTCTTGAGCGTCGGGGTCGGGGAGCTGTTTTTT,CASSFLSVGVGELFF,TRBJ2-2,TRBV7-3,.,many
TGTGCCAGCAGTTTTCAACAGGGGGTGAACACTGAAGCTTTCTTT,CASSFQQGVNTEAFF,TRBJ1-1,TRBV6-1,TRBD1,.
TGTGCCAGCAGTTTCCGGGCCTTTCAAGAGACCCAGTACTTC,CASSFRAFQETQYF,TRBJ2-5,TRBV27,.,.
TGTGCCAGTGGAATTCCGGGACAGGGGAACGAGCAGTACTTC,CASGIPGQGNEQYF,TRBJ2-7,TRBV19,TRBD1,.
TGTGCCAGCAGCGTAGGTGAACTAGGAGCGGCGGATACGCAGTATTTT,CASSVGELGAADTQYF,TRBJ2-3,TRBV9,.,.
TGCGCCAGCAGCCTCTGGGGGACGGAGAACACCGGGGAGCTGTTTTTT,CASSLWGTENTGELFF,TRBJ2-2,TRBV4-1,.,.
TGTGCCAGCAGCTTAGCAGGGTTCAGCCAAGAGACCCAGTACTTC,CASSLAGFSQETQYF,TRBJ2-5,TRBV7-2,.,few
TGCGCCAGCAGCCATGGAAGGAACACTGAAGCTTTCTTT,CASSHGRNTEAFF,TRBJ1-1,TRBV4-1,.,.
TGCAGTGCTAGAGATTCAACTAGCGGATCCTACGAGCAGTACTTC,CSARDSTSGSYEQYF,TRBJ2-7,TRBV20-1,TRBD2,.
TGTGCCAGCAGCTCGACTGCCAGCTCCTACAATGAGCAGTTCTTC,CASSSTASSYNEQFF,TRBJ2-1,TRBV7-2,.,many
TGTGCCAGCAGCTTATGGCTACAGGGGGTCCAAGAGACCCAGTACTTC,CASSLWLQGVQETQYF,TRBJ2-5,TRBV7-2,TRBD1,.
TGCAGTGCTAGAGAAGGATACAGAAACGAGCAGTACTTC,CSAREGYRNEQYF,TRBJ2-7,TRBV20-1,.,.
TGTGCCAGCAGCTTAGACAGGGAAAATGAGCAGTTCTTC,CASSLDRENEQFF,TRBJ2-1,TRBV7-9,.,.
TGTGCCAGCAGTGAATTTTTGAGGGAGACCCAGTACTTC,CASSEFLRETQYF,TRBJ2-5,TRBV2,.,.
TGTGCCAGTAGTTTAGGGGCAGCCGGTGGGAATGAGCAGTTCTTC,CASSLGAAGGNEQFF,TRBJ2-1,TRBV27,.,few
TGTGCCACCGAGTTCGGTGACGGGAGAGGAAACGAGCAGTACTTC,CATEFGDGRGNEQYF,TRBJ2-7,TRBV15,.,few
TGTGCCACCAGCACAGGACGGGAGGCGGACAATGAGCAGTTCTTC,CATSTGREADNEQFF,TRBJ2-1,TRBV15,TRBD2,many
TGTGCCAACAGCCCGGGGGTTAATGAGCAGTTCTTC,CANSPGVNEQFF,TRBJ2-1,TRBV12-3/TRBV12-4,.,.
TGTGCCAGCAGCTTAATGATCCACGAGCAGTACTTC,CASSLMIHEQYF,TRBJ2-7,TRBV11-2,.,.
TGTGCCAGCAGCTTAGCGTCTCCCCCTGTTTCAGAGACCCAGTACTTC,CASSLASPPVSETQYF,TRBJ2-5,TRBV11-2,.,few
TGTGCCAGCAGCCAAGAGCGGGAGTACAGCGAGCAGTACTTC,CASSQEREYSEQYF,TRBJ2-7,TRBV3-1,TRBD2,.
TGTGCCAGCAGTTTAGTTACCTACGAGCAGTACTTC,CASSLVTYEQYF,TRBJ2-7,TRBV12-3/TRBV12-4,.,few
TGTGCCAGCAGTCCCAATCAGAGGTACGAGCAGTACTTC,CASSPNQRYEQYF,TRBJ2-7,TRBV25-1,.,.
TGTGCCAGCAGTGCTCAAGGGCCTCCAGACACGCAGTATTTT,CASSAQGPPDTQYF,TRBJ2-3,TRBV12-3/TRBV12-4,.,.
TGTGCCAGCAGCAGCATCTCCGACAGGGTTGAAGATACGCAGTATTTT,CASSSISDRVEDTQYF,TRBJ2-3,TRBV11-2,TRBD1,few
TGTGCCAGCAGCTTAACTAGTCTCAGCGGATACACAGATACGCAGTATTTT,CASSLTSLSGYTDTQYF,TRBJ2-3,TRBV7-3,.,.